The 17 T cell receptor beta chains listed next were all sequenced from one sample in a study of T cell responses to AZD1222 COVID-19 vaccine. Libraries were prepared by immunoSEQ multiplex PCR; TCRdb keeps only in-frame clonotypes and omits some of them. The sample consists of some 160,000 clones, around 88% of them appearing once. The sample was peripheral blood, taken 28 days after the second AZD1222 dose. The receptors were sampled from an adult who received the AZD1222 COVID-19 vaccine.

J is TRBJ2-1 and V is TRBV4-2; D uncertain. The CDR3 contains 16 residues. The germline gives CDR1 LGHNA, CDR2 YNFKEQ. Trimming stripped 0 bases from V and 2 bases from J, with 11 bases between. Written as DNA, the CDR3 is TGTGCCAGCAGCCAAGAAGGGTATAACCCCTACAATGAGCAGTTCTTC. Translation gives CASSQEGYNPYNEQFF.

The chain combines TRBV2 with TRBJ1-4; TRBD1 matches 9 bases. The CDR3 contains 12 residues. The V and J ends lost 8 bases and 8 bases, in that order; junction bases with no gene match: 3. CDR1 and CDR2 (germline): SNHLY, FYNNEI. CDR3 coding DNA: TGTGCCAGCCGGACAGGGGTGGAAAAACTGTTTTTT. Translation gives CASRTGVEKLFF.

V gene TRBV27 combines with J gene TRBJ1-5; D is perhaps TRBD1 (6 bases). Germline V gives CDR1 MNHEY, CDR2 SMNVEV (reference sequence). V lost 4 bases, J lost 2 bases, and 6 bases lay in between. This CDR3 spans 13 amino acids. The CDR3 bases are TGTGCCAGCAGTTGGACAGGCAATCAGCCCCAGCATTTT. Protein: CASSWTGNQPQHF.

Remarks on this clone: Other DNA sequences in the same sample also yield this CDR3. This chain joins TRBV5-1 and TRBJ1-1; the D is unclear. Per germline, CDR1 SGHRS and CDR2 YFSETQ. V gave up 0 bases and J gave up 1 base, with 4 bases separating them. The CDR3 totals 13 residues. The CDR3 DNA follows: TGCGCCAGCAGCTTGGCAGGGAACACTGAAGCTTTCTTT. Translating gives CASSLAGNTEAFF.

The J gene is TRBJ2-7, the V gene TRBV12-3 or TRBV12-4, with D possibly TRBD2 on 6 matching bases. The V gene lost 6 bases and the J gene lost 6 bases, with 12 bases spanning the gap. This CDR3 spans 12 amino acids. This CDR3 is CASSSWGVEQYF. CDR3 nucleotide sequence: TGTGCCAGCAGCTCTTGGGGGGTCGAGCAGTACTTC.

V and J are TRBV2 and TRBJ2-5; TRBD2 matches 12 bases. This CDR3 contains 18 residues. Germline CDR1 is SNHLY and CDR2 is FYNNEI. Trimming removed 6 bases from V and 0 bases from J; junction bases left unmatched: 11. The CDR3 sequence is CASSGLGLAGYYQETQYF. The CDR3 nucleotides read TGTGCCAGCAGCGGACTGGGACTAGCGGGTTATTACCAAGAGACCCAGTACTTC.

A single count supports this clone. A read error may produce the germline difference seen at one junction end. CDR3 amino acids: CASTLGDRGNYGYTF. CDR3 DNA: TGTGCCAGCACCTTAGGGGACAGGGGGAACTATGGCTACACCTTC. The chain joins TRBV7-2 to TRBJ1-2, with 11 nucleotides matching TRBD1. The germline V gene has CDR1 SGHTA and CDR2 FQGNSA. The CDR3 sequence is 15 residues long.

The chain is built from TRBV29-1 and TRBJ2-2, with D possibly matching TRBD1 (6 bases). The CDR3 spans 16 residues. V lost 5 bases, J lost 0 bases, and 16 bases lay in between. Germline V lookup: CDR1 SQVTM, CDR2 ANQGSEA. The CDR3 bases are TGCAGCGTTAAGACAGGAACTGCCCCGAACACCGGGGAGCTGTTTTTT. Amino acids: CSVKTGTAPNTGELFF.

V gene TRBV19 combines with J gene TRBJ1-2, with D maybe TRBD1 (5 bases). The germline V gene has CDR1 LNHDA and CDR2 SQIVND (reference sequence). Trimming pared 5 bases from V and 2 bases from J, leaving 15 bases between. The length of the CDR3 is 15 residues. This CDR3 reads CASSPRGDPNYGYTF. The CDR3 nucleotides read TGTGCCAGTAGTCCCCGGGGGGACCCAAACTATGGCTACACCTTC.

This chain uses TRBV4-2 with TRBJ2-1; TRBD1 aligns across 8 bases. The J segment lost 7 bases and the V segment lost 0 bases, leaving 8 bases of the junction unmatched. CDR3 length: 16 residues. The germline V gene has CDR1 LGHNA and CDR2 YNFKEQ. The CDR3 spells CASSQDRQGARNEQFF. The CDR3 DNA sequence: TGTGCCAGCAGCCAAGATAGGCAGGGGGCGAGGAATGAGCAGTTCTTC.

This chain joins TRBV19 and TRBJ2-1, with TRBD2 matching 10 bases. The CDR3 totals 16 residues. CDR1 LNHDA and CDR2 SQIVND come from the germline V gene (reference sequence). The V gene end was trimmed by 5 bases and the J gene end by 4 bases; junction bases not matched to a gene: 8. CDR3 loop: CASSPLLAGAYNEQFF. CDR3 in DNA: TGTGCCAGTAGTCCGCTTCTAGCGGGAGCGTACAATGAGCAGTTCTTC.

This chain uses TRBV5-4 with TRBJ1-1; 8 nucleotides agree with TRBD1. The CDR3 length is 13 residues. Germline values: CDR1 SGHNT, CDR2 YYREEE (reference sequence). The trim removed 5 bases at V and 4 bases at J, leaving 4 bases unmatched. Written as DNA, the CDR3 is TGTGCCAGCAGGCAGACAGGGGCCACTGAAGCTTTCTTT. Protein product: CASRQTGATEAFF.

The chain has TRBV10-2 and TRBJ2-7; no clear D gene. The CDR3 runs to 11 residues. The V end was cut by 3 bases, the J end by 4 bases, with 4 bases between. The V gene's germline CDR1 is WSHSY and CDR2 SAAADI. The DNA of the CDR3 is TGCGCCAGCAGTGATCGTTACGAGCAGTACTTC. It yields the protein CASSDRYEQYF.

This chain joins TRBV5-1 and TRBJ1-1; D gene ambiguous. Germline CDR1 SGHRS, CDR2 YFSETQ. The CDR3 spans 15 residues. V was pared by 2 bases and J by 2 bases, with 13 bases between. The CDR3 spells CASSFQAAINTEAFF. DNA of the CDR3: TGCGCCAGCAGCTTCCAGGCCGCTATCAACACTGAAGCTTTCTTT.

This chain links TRBV18 with TRBJ2-1; no clear D. Germline values: CDR1 KGHSH, CDR2 LQKENI. V lost 0 bases and J 6 bases, leaving 6 bases between the germline ends. The CDR3 covers 13 residues. The CDR3 region is CASSPPPSNEQFF. The CDR3 DNA is TGTGCCAGCTCACCACCGCCTAGCAATGAGCAGTTCTTC.

The V call is TRBV6-5, the J call TRBJ2-5; D may match TRBD1 or TRBD2 (6 bases each). V gave up 0 bases and J gave up 2 bases, with 13 bases separating them. Germline CDR1 and CDR2: MNHEY and SVGAGI. This CDR3 comprises 16 residues. DNA of the CDR3: TGTGCCAGCAGTTACTCGTTGGGGGGCCTTCAAGAGACCCAGTACTTC. Its protein is CASSYSLGGLQETQYF.

The gene calls are TRBV5-4 and TRBJ2-5; tentative D call: TRBD2 (6 bases). Germline V gives CDR1 SGHNT, CDR2 YYREEE (reference sequence). V lost 4 bases to trimming and J lost 5 bases, with 15 bases between them. The CDR3 is 14 residues long. The CDR3 reads CASSRGMAGETQYF. The CDR3 DNA reads TGTGCCAGCAGCCGGGGGATGGCGGGGGAGACCCAGTACTTC. Full variable domain (rest looked up from reference TRBV5-4 and TRBJ2-5): ETGVTQSPTHLIKTRGQQVTLRCSSQSGHNTVSWYQQALGQGPQFIFQYYREEENGRGNFPPRFSGLQFPNYSSELNVNALELDDSALYLCASSRGMAGETQYFGPGTRLLVL.